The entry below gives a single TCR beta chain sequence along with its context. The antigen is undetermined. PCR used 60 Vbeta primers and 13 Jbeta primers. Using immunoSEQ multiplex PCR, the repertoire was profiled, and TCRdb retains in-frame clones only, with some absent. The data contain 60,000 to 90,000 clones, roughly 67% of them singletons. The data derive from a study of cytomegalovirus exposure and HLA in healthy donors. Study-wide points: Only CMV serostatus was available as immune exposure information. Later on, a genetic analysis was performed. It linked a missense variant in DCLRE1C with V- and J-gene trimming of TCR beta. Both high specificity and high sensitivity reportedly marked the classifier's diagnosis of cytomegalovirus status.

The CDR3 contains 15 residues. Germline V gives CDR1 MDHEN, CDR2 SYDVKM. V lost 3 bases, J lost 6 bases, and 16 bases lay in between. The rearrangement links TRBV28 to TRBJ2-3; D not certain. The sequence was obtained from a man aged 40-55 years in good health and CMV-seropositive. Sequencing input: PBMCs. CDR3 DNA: TGTGCCAGCAGTTTCTCGAAACAGCCCATGGATACGCAGTATTTT. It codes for CASSFSKQPMDTQYF.